The clone carrying this TCR beta chain was seen just once. The sample belongs to a study of blood T cell repertoires in COVID-19. Study information: Nucleic acid was either cDNA or gDNA, and it came from T cells, B-cell-depleted T cells, or PBMCs.

This CDR3 is built from 14 residues. Trimming removed 7 bases at V and 5 bases at J, with 20 bases between. Germline-derived CDR1 and CDR2 are GTSNPN and SVGIG (reference sequence). Repertoires were generated with immunoSEQ multiplex PCR, while TCRdb's copy carries only in-frame clones and drops some. The sample includes 250,000 or so clones, approximately 90% of them seen just once. Individuals drawn from around 25 US areas were about 18 to 90 years old. Cohort allocation depended upon clinical history that participants reported. During the 2 weeks before they entered the study, exposed participants had met someone with a PCR-confirmed or clinician-diagnosed COVID-19 case.

This sequence joins TRBV30 and TRBJ2-5; D perhaps matches TRBD1 (8 bases). The specimen was PBMCs or T cells enriched from blood (not recorded which). The clonotype comes from a man aged 50-60 years who had been exposed to COVID-19. CDR3 nucleotides: TGTGCCTTCTTTAACAGGGGGAGGGCCGAGACCCAGTACTTC. This encodes CAFFNRGRAETQYF.